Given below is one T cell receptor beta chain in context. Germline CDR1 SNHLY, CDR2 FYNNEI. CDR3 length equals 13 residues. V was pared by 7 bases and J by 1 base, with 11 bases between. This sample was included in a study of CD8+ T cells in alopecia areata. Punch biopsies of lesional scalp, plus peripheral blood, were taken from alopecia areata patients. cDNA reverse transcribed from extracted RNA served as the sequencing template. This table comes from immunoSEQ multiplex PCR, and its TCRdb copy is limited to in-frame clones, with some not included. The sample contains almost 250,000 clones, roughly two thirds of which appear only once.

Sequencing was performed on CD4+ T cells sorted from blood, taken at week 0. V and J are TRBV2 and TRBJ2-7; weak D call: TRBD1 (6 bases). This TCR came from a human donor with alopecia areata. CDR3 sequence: CASTGANSYEQYF. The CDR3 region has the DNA TGTGCCAGCACAGGGGCCAATTCCTACGAGCAGTACTTC.